The 28 T cell receptor beta chains reported below all come from one sample, sequenced in a study of vaccination and CD4 T cells after COVID-19. The Oncomine TCR Beta short-read assay was applied to DNA of cultured CD4+ T cells. MiXCR, run by TCRdb on the PCR reads, gives a single entry per CDR3 protein. Among 20,000 to 25,000 distinct CDR3 sequences listed, 60% were seen once. No antigen is known for these receptors. Treatment denoted: roughly 11-day PBMC culture with coronavirus spike peptide pools or control peptides (ViraFEST assay). The specimen comprised CD4+ T cells from blood, cultured in vitro, sampled after SARS-CoV-2 vaccination. Receptor source: a human donor who received a COVID-19 vaccine.

The chain carries TRBV2 and TRBJ1-2, with TRBD1 as a possible D gene (6 bases). Germline CDR1 and CDR2: SNHLY and FYNNEI. The ends were cut back, 8 bases at V and 4 bases at J, with 8 bases in the middle. CDR3 length: 11 residues. CDR3 in amino acids: CASRGAYGYTF. CDR3 nucleotide sequence: TGTGCCAGCCGGGGGGCCTATGGCTACACCTTC.

This clonotype was picked up one time. The J gene is TRBJ1-5, the V gene TRBV20-1; D perhaps matches TRBD1 (5 bases). CDR1 DFQATT and CDR2 SNEGSKA come from the germline V gene (reference sequence). The CDR3 is 12 amino acids. The V end was cut by 3 bases, the J end by 4 bases, with 7 bases between. Here the CDR3 reads CSARGGNQPQHF. The CDR3 DNA sequence: TGCAGTGCTAGGGGGGGGAATCAGCCCCAGCATTTT.

This clonotype was observed a few times. V is TRBV20-1 and J is TRBJ1-6, with TRBD1 matching over 7 bases. Germline lookup yields CDR1 DFQATT and CDR2 SNEGSKA (reference sequence). This CDR3 contains 17 residues. Unmatched junction bases numbered 12, after V lost 0 bases and J lost 7 bases. The CDR3 DNA reads TGCAGTGCTAGAGATTCTTTCCCGACAGGGAGCAATTCACCCCTCCACTTT. Translation: CSARDSFPTGSNSPLHF.

This clonotype was observed once. The rearrangement links TRBV6-1 to TRBJ1-2; D might be TRBD1 (5 bases). This CDR3 contains 12 residues. Germline CDR1 MNHNS, CDR2 SASEGT. V was clipped by 6 bases and J by 2 bases, with 7 bases between them. The CDR3 protein is CASRRQNYGYTF. The CDR3 DNA sequence: TGTGCCAGCAGAAGACAGAACTATGGCTACACCTTC.

The chain links TRBV5-1 to TRBJ2-2; weak D call: TRBD2 (5 bases). V lost 4 bases and J lost 0, with 19 bases in between. Germline V gene lookup returns CDR1 SGHRS and CDR2 YFSETQ. The CDR3 is 18 residues long. In DNA form, the CDR3 reads TGCGCCAGCAGCCCCACTGGAGGAGGTGGGTCGAACACCGGGGAGCTGTTTTTT. Amino acid sequence: CASSPTGGGGSNTGELFF.

The V call is TRBV5-1, the J call TRBJ1-5; TRBD1 matches 9 bases. The CDR3 spans 16 residues. CDR1 and CDR2 (germline): SGHRS, YFSETQ. J gave up 2 bases and V 5 bases, and 8 bases lay outside the gene matches. The DNA of the CDR3 is TGCGCCAGCAGTCCTGGGACAGGGATGGGCAATCAGCCCCAGCATTTT. This codes for CASSPGTGMGNQPQHF.

This clonotype was observed a few times. The rearrangement uses TRBV7-2 and TRBJ1-2; perhaps TRBD1 as D (6 bases). This CDR3 is 18 amino acids long. Looked up from germline, CDR1 is SGHTA and CDR2 is FQGNSA. V shed 5 bases and J shed 0 bases, with 22 bases lying between them. This CDR3 reads CASSPTKGEPAANYGYTF. In nucleotides, the CDR3 is TGTGCCAGCAGCCCTACTAAGGGGGAGCCCGCAGCTAACTATGGCTACACCTTC.

The rearrangement links TRBV24-1 to TRBJ1-4; D perhaps matches TRBD1 (5 bases). V lost 6 bases and J 1 base, leaving 17 bases between the germline ends. In germline, CDR1 is KGHDR, CDR2 SFDVKD. The CDR3 has 17 residues. CDR3 coding DNA: TGTGCCACCAGTCCAGCGGGCGGCGGGGGAACTAATGAAAAACTGTTTTTT. This encodes CATSPAGGGGTNEKLFF.

This clonotype was detected only a few times. The genes are TRBV27 and TRBJ2-1; D remains unclear. CDR3 length: 16 amino acids. Deletions cut 5 bases from V and 0 bases from J, with 14 bases between. CDR1 and CDR2 (germline): MNHEY, SMNVEV (reference sequence). The CDR3 region is CASSGQYTSSYNEQFF. The CDR3 nucleotides are TGTGCCAGCAGTGGCCAATATACGAGCTCCTACAATGAGCAGTTCTTC.

This clonotype was recorded a few times. The CDR3 reads CSASKVHHAKSNQPQHF. The DNA of the CDR3 is TGCAGTGCTAGTAAGGTCCACCACGCGAAGAGCAATCAGCCCCAGCATTTT. The chain employs TRBV20-1 and TRBJ1-5; D unclear. CDR1 and CDR2 (germline): DFQATT, SNEGSKA (reference sequence). Between the trimmed V and J ends, which lost 3 bases and 1 base, there was a span of 19 bases. CDR3 size: 17 residues.

The chain couples TRBV11-2 to TRBJ1-2; TRBD1 might be the D (5 bases). The CDR3 is made up of 13 amino acids. Germline CDR1 is SGHAT and CDR2 is FQNNGV. V was trimmed by 0 bases and J by 6 bases, leaving 8 bases between them. Here the CDR3 DNA reads TGTGCCAGCAGCTTAGATAGGGACGATGGCTACACCTTC. Translation gives CASSLDRDDGYTF.

The DNA of the CDR3 is TGCGCCAGCAGCTTGGGGACAGACGTTAACACCGGGGAGCTGTTTTTT. The encoded protein is CASSLGTDVNTGELFF. The chain is built from TRBV5-1 and TRBJ2-2, with D tentatively TRBD1 (6 bases). V lost 0 bases, J lost 2 bases, and 11 bases lay in between. This CDR3 region has 16 residues. CDR1 is SGHRS and CDR2 is YFSETQ in the germline V gene.

The V gene is TRBV19, the J gene TRBJ2-1, with D possibly TRBD1 on 6 matching bases. The CDR3 sequence is 14 residues long. The V gene lost 4 bases and the J gene lost 0 bases, with 7 bases spanning the gap. Germline V gene lookup returns CDR1 LNHDA and CDR2 SQIVND (reference sequence). Here the CDR3 reads CASSKQGSYNEQFF. The DNA of the CDR3 is TGTGCCAGTAGTAAACAGGGCTCCTACAATGAGCAGTTCTTC. Variable domain in full (rest from reference TRBV19 and TRBJ2-1): DGGITQSPKYLFRKEGQNVTLSCEQNLNHDAMYWYRQDPGQGLRLIYYSQIVNDFQKGDIAEGYSVSREKKESFPLTVTSAQKNPTAFYLCASSKQGSYNEQFFGPGTRLTVL.

This sequence joins TRBV30 and TRBJ1-2; TRBD1 matches at 9 bases. Germline lookup yields CDR1 GTSNPN and CDR2 SVGIG (reference sequence). The CDR3 spans 15 residues. V shed 3 bases and J 8 bases; nucleotides not matched to a gene: 13. The CDR3 sequence: CAWRGTGTPTWGYTF. The CDR3 DNA follows: TGTGCCTGGAGAGGGACAGGGACGCCAACCTGGGGCTACACCTTC.

The chain combines TRBV11-2 with TRBJ2-3; a possible D gene is TRBD1 (6 bases). The CDR3 has 15 amino acids. CDR1 and CDR2 (germline): SGHAT, FQNNGV. Trimming pared 3 bases from V and 4 bases from J, leaving 14 bases between. The CDR3 nucleotides are TGTGCCAGCAGCTTGTTAGCCACAGGGTCAGATACGCAGTATTTT. Translation gives CASSLLATGSDTQYF.

The CDR3 DNA reads TGCGCCAGCAGCTCCCTTGGCCGTGGCAGGGGCAGGACAGATACGCAGTATTTT. Translated, it gives CASSSLGRGRGRTDTQYF. This chain links TRBV5-1 with TRBJ2-3, with D perhaps TRBD1 (6 bases). V shed 3 bases and J shed 3 bases, with 23 bases lying between them. This CDR3 region has 18 residues. Germline CDR1 and CDR2: SGHRS and YFSETQ.

The rearrangement links TRBV30 to TRBJ2-5, with D uncertain. Trimming cost V 2 bases and J 2 bases, with 9 bases left between them. CDR3 length: 13 amino acids. Germline V gene sequence: CDR1 GTSNPN, CDR2 SVGIG (reference sequence). CDR3 DNA sequence: TGTGCCTGGAGTAGTTACGGACAAGAGACCCAGTACTTC. This sequence encodes CAWSSYGQETQYF.

This clonotype was observed a handful of times. V and J are TRBV21-1 and TRBJ1-5. TRBV21-1 is designated a pseudogene. The CDR3 runs 16 residues. CDR3 sequence reads: CASSKELKGSNQPQHF. CDR3 in DNA: TGTGCCAGCAGCAAAGAGTTAAAAGGGAGCAATCAGCCCCAGCATTTT.

V gene TRBV5-4 combines with J gene TRBJ1-2, with 11 bases identical to TRBD1. The trim removed 4 bases at V and 6 bases at J, leaving 8 bases unmatched. This CDR3 region has 15 residues. The germline V gene has CDR1 SGHNT and CDR2 YYREEE (reference sequence). The CDR3 here is CASSPRTGGADGYTF. CDR3 DNA sequence: TGTGCCAGCAGCCCTAGGACAGGGGGCGCAGATGGCTACACCTTC.

This clonotype turned up a few times. The J gene is TRBJ2-3, the V gene TRBV7-8; TRBD2 matches 9 bases. J was trimmed by 2 bases and V by 3 bases; bases with no gene match: 6. This CDR3 is 16 amino acids long. Germline CDR1 reads SGHVS; CDR2 reads FQNEAQ. CDR3: CASSLVSGRNTDTQYF. The DNA of the CDR3 is TGTGCCAGCAGCTTGGTTAGCGGGAGAAACACAGATACGCAGTATTTT.

The genes are TRBV6-1 and TRBJ1-2; 9 bases agree with TRBD1. Trimming took 11 bases from V and 4 from J; bases not matched to a gene: 14. There are 15 residues in the CDR3. CDR1 and CDR2 from the germline V gene are MNHNS and SASEGT. DNA for the CDR3: TGTGCCGTAGTGGGGACAGGGTCTTCCAGCTATGGCTACACCTTC. Its protein product is CAVVGTGSSSYGYTF.

The chain has TRBV5-1 and TRBJ2-3, with D perhaps given as TRBD1 or TRBD2 (5 bases each). Trimming pared 2 bases from V and 0 bases from J, leaving 13 bases between. The CDR3 covers 16 residues. Germline V gene lookup returns CDR1 SGHRS and CDR2 YFSETQ. Written as DNA, the CDR3 is TGCGCCAGCAGCTTAGCCGGGACGGGTAGCACAGATACGCAGTATTTT. It encodes CASSLAGTGSTDTQYF.

The rearrangement joins TRBV6-1 to TRBJ1-5, with D unresolved. Germline CDR1 is MNHNS and CDR2 is SASEGT. The CDR3 loop spans 15 amino acids. The V gene lost 4 bases and the J gene lost 0 bases, with 10 bases spanning the gap. The CDR3 bases are TGTGCCAGCAGTGCCCAGAGAAATAGCAATCAGCCCCAGCATTTT. Translated, it gives CASSAQRNSNQPQHF.

In this sample, this clonotype turned up a few times. The CDR3 region has the DNA TGTGCCAGCAGCCAAGATTCGGGGACGGCCTACGAGCAGTACTTC. Residues: CASSQDSGTAYEQYF. The rearrangement joins TRBV14 to TRBJ2-7; the D call may be TRBD1 or TRBD2 (5 bases each). CDR1 is SGHDN, CDR2 FVKESK, per germline. There are 15 residues in the CDR3. The V and J ends lost 0 bases and 2 bases respectively, with 11 bases between them.

The gene calls are TRBV6-1 and TRBJ2-7; D gene ambiguous. Germline V gene data show CDR1 as MNHNS and CDR2 as SASEGT. This CDR3 has 11 amino acids. V dropped 7 bases and J dropped 3 bases, with 7 bases sitting between them. The CDR3 region is CASTEVYEQYF. The CDR3 coding sequence is TGTGCCAGCACCGAGGTCTACGAGCAGTACTTC.

The chain carries TRBV19 and TRBJ2-7, with TRBD1 as a possible D gene (5 bases). Trimming cost V 3 bases and J 5 bases, with 17 bases left between them. This CDR3 has 15 amino acids. Germline V gene data show CDR1 as LNHDA and CDR2 as SQIVND (reference sequence). The CDR3 spells CASSIRPSGFDEQYF. The CDR3 region has the DNA TGTGCCAGTAGTATTCGGCCCTCAGGGTTTGACGAGCAGTACTTC.

The chain combines TRBV6-1 with TRBJ2-7, with D hard to call. Germline V gene lookup returns CDR1 MNHNS and CDR2 SASEGT. The CDR3 runs to 13 residues. V lost 3 bases to trimming and J lost 4 bases, with 10 bases between them. CDR3 bases: TGTGCCAGCAGTGATGGTTTGAGGTACGAGCAGTACTTC. Residues: CASSDGLRYEQYF.

A few counts support this clonotype. The V gene is TRBV5-4, the J gene TRBJ1-6, with D possibly being TRBD1 (6 bases). The V and J ends lost 3 bases and 7 bases respectively, with 8 bases between them. The CDR3 loop spans 13 amino acids. In germline, CDR1 is SGHNT, CDR2 YYREEE (reference sequence). The DNA of the CDR3 is TGTGCCAGCAGCTGGGGGCCGAATTCACCCCTCCACTTT. Amino acid sequence: CASSWGPNSPLHF.